This TCR beta chain was documented in a study of shared clonotypes between healthy human individuals. Concerning this clone: No antigen is known for it.

TCRdb's copy holds only in-frame clones and misses some; the assay was immunoSEQ multiplex PCR. Among a few million clones listed, 80% to 95% were seen once. The CDR3 is made up of 16 amino acids. The V gene lost 0 bases and the J gene lost 6 bases, with 15 bases spanning the gap. From germline, CDR1 is LGHNA and CDR2 YNFKEQ. Broader study findings: At large depth, rarefaction still showed sorted-subset sequencing to be incomplete. All-four-donor shared clonotypes had higher generation probabilities than non-shared clonotypes did.

V and J are TRBV4-2 and TRBJ1-5; D remains unclear. Material: naive CD4+ T cells from PBMCs. Stated subset: CD45RA+ positively selected. This receptor was obtained from a man younger than 30 in good health. Some clones in this sample may be carry-over from other donors' samples. The chain's CDR3 is CASSQDTAEGGQPQHF. The DNA for the CDR3 is TGTGCCAGCAGCCAAGATACGGCAGAGGGAGGTCAGCCCCAGCATTTT.